This T cell receptor (beta chain) derives from a study of blood T cell repertoires in COVID-19. This CDR3 comprises 14 residues. After removal of 6 bases from V and 7 bases from J, the junction contained 6 bases not matched to a gene. Germline values: CDR1 ENHRY, CDR2 SYGVKD. Original handling: Amplification of reference gene primers was used by the study to estimate nucleated cell counts. Using immunoSEQ multiplex PCR, the repertoire was profiled, and TCRdb retains in-frame clones only, with some absent. V and J calls and clone size follow that table, whereas D and trimming were derived from the DNA. Here the sample spans some 290,000 clones, over 85% being singletons.

This clonotype was obtained from a woman aged 30 to 39 with COVID-19, enrolled during active disease. The chain carries TRBV10-3 and TRBJ1-4; 9 nucleotides line up with TRBD1. The material sequenced was peripheral blood. CDR3 region: CAISAGTGSEKLFF. The CDR3 DNA follows: TGTGCCATCAGCGCCGGGACAGGGTCTGAAAAACTGTTTTTT.